The sequence of this T cell receptor beta chain was determined in a study of shared clonotypes between healthy human individuals. V lost 2 bases to trimming and J lost 2 bases; unmatched junction nucleotides: 1. CDR1 is SGDLS and CDR2 is YYNGEE in the germline V gene. This CDR3 is built from 14 residues. Here immunoSEQ multiplex PCR was the method, and the copy in TCRdb shows in-frame clones only, minus some. The sample has a few hundred thousand clones; roughly 84% are singletons. Details on this clone: What it recognizes is unknown. Other DNA sequences in this sample translate to the same CDR3.

Nashville, Tennessee was home to all donors, each a Caucasian adult. Combining CD45RO+ cells with CCR7-negative CD45RA+ TemRA cells gave CD8 memory. General study findings and limits: Large depth notwithstanding, sorted-subset sequencing proved incomplete by rarefaction. What limited the represented genetic and exposure-history diversity was the small number of donors.

This receptor was identified in a man aged 18-30 years in good health. The chain recombines TRBV9 with TRBJ2-7; 10 nucleotides align to TRBD1. Sequences were obtained from memory CD8+ T cells sorted from blood. Subset noted: CD45RO+ cells pooled with CCR7-negative TemRA cells. The CDR3 protein is CASSVGQGTYEQYF. CDR3 DNA sequence: TGTGCCAGCAGCGTGGGACAGGGGACCTACGAGCAGTACTTC. The whole variable domain, remainder taken from reference TRBV9 and TRBJ2-7, is DSGVTQTPKHLITATGQRVTLRCSPRSGDLSVYWYQQSLDQGLQFLIQYYNGEERAKGNILERFSAQQFPDLHSELNLSSLELGDSALYFCASSVGQGTYEQYFGPGTRLTVT.